The clone carrying this TCR beta chain was counted at least ten times. This sample is drawn from a study of early T cells in non-severe SARS-CoV-2 infection. One entry per CDR3 protein, called by TCRdb with MiXCR from the 5' RACE reads. The sample carries tens of thousands of distinct CDR3 sequences, 10% recorded once. The CDR3 runs to 15 residues. The V gene lost 2 bases and the J gene lost 0 bases, with 9 bases spanning the gap. CDR1 SGHNT and CDR2 YYREEE come from the germline V gene (reference sequence). The TCR originated in an adult who was a healthcare worker with PCR-confirmed SARS-CoV-2 infection or an uninfected control (not recorded which). This rearrangement joins TRBV5-4 to TRBJ2-1; D assignment may be TRBD1 or TRBD2 (6 bases each). The specimen sequenced was whole blood. CDR3 bases: TGTGCCAGCAGCTTACAGGGAGGCTCCTACAATGAGCAGTTCTTC. Encoded protein: CASSLQGGSYNEQFF.